These T cell receptor beta chains were read from a single sample in a study of blood T cells in healthy people across ages. MiXCR, run by TCRdb on the 5' RACE reads, gives a single entry per CDR3 protein. This sample carries 450,000 to 700,000 distinct CDR3 sequences, approximately 27% of them seen once, and the ten largest clones take about a fifth. Sequencing was done on a sample of blood. All receptors derive from a woman aged 70 to 79 in good health. Both conserved end residues are part of each CDR3. The D gene is left open where the match is weak. Where a row states a size, it is once, few, many or the class of an expanded clone; other rows omit it.

>-|-|TRBJ1-5|TRBV7-9
CASSSIADQPQHF
TGTGCCAGCAGCTCGATCGCGGATCAGCCCCAGCATTTT
>-|TRBD2|TRBJ2-3|TRBV7-2
CASSLVSRGGTDTQYF
TGTGCCAGCAGCTTAGTGAGTCGGGGAGGGACAGATACGCAGTATTTT
>-|-|TRBJ2-1|TRBV5-1
CASSLENHHNEQFF
TGCGCCAGCAGCTTGGAAAACCACCACAATGAGCAGTTCTTC
>-|TRBD1|TRBJ1-1|TRBV19
CASTRTGRNTEAFF
TGTGCCAGTACCCGGACAGGTAGGAACACTGAAGCTTTCTTT
>few|TRBD1|TRBJ1-5|TRBV30
CAWSMTGNSNQPQHF
TGTGCCTGGAGTATGACAGGGAATAGCAATCAGCCCCAGCATTTT
>-|-|TRBJ1-1|TRBV7-2
CASSLGWKGAAEAFF
TGTGCCAGCAGCTTAGGATGGAAAGGGGCGGCTGAAGCTTTCTTT
>-|-|TRBJ2-1|TRBV7-2
CASGLEGWFEEQFF
TGTGCCAGCGGCTTAGAGGGGTGGTTTGAAGAGCAGTTCTTC
>-|-|TRBJ2-1|TRBV7-8
CASIPPGSYNEQFF
TGTGCCAGCATACCTCCTGGCTCCTACAATGAGCAGTTCTTC
>-|TRBD2|TRBJ2-1|TRBV7-3
CASSLDSPGGEQFF
TGTGCCAGCAGCTTAGACTCACCGGGGGGGGAGCAGTTCTTC
>-|-|TRBJ2-5|TRBV20-1
CSAYPRTFQETQYF
TGCAGTGCCTACCCCCGGACATTCCAAGAGACCCAGTACTTC
>-|TRBD1|TRBJ2-7|TRBV29-1
CSVAPRTGGNEQYF
TGCAGCGTTGCTCCCCGGACAGGGGGAAACGAGCAGTACTTC
>-|-|TRBJ2-5|TRBV3-1
CASSRIGSASRETQYF
TGTGCCAGCAGCCGAATTGGGAGCGCCTCCCGGGAGACCCAGTACTTC
>-|-|TRBJ1-4|TRBV6-5
CASRGDRKSEKLFF
TGTGCCAGCAGGGGCGACAGGAAAAGTGAAAAACTGTTTTTT
>-|-|TRBJ2-3|TRBV2
CASVQSTTDTQYF
TGTGCCAGTGTACAAAGTACCACAGATACGCAGTATTTT
>-|TRBD1|TRBJ1-3|TRBV25-1
CASSEAGTGIHF
TGTGCCAGCAGTGAAGCAGGGACAGGGATCCATTTT
>few|-|TRBJ1-1|TRBV7-8
CASLQGRMNTEAFF
TGTGCCAGCTTACAGGGTAGGATGAACACTGAAGCTTTCTTT
>few|-|TRBJ2-7|TRBV30
CAWGTFSYEQYF
TGTGCCTGGGGGACTTTTTCCTACGAGCAGTACTTC
>-|-|TRBJ2-7|TRBV6-2/TRBV6-3
CASSQRWSSYEQYF
TGTGCCAGCAGTCAACGGTGGAGCTCCTACGAGCAGTACTTC
>-|-|TRBJ1-2|TRBV29-1
CSVVRDDIYGYTF
TGCAGCGTTGTTCGGGACGACATCTATGGCTACACCTTC
>-|-|TRBJ1-2|TRBV15
CATSRDMGRGSGGYTF
TGTGCCACCAGCAGAGATATGGGCAGGGGATCCGGCGGCTACACCTTC
>-|-|TRBJ2-3|TRBV4-2
CASSQEGVTGIPDTQYF
TGTGCCAGCAGCCAAGAAGGCGTCACAGGAATCCCAGATACGCAGTATTTT
>-|-|TRBJ2-5|TRBV2
CASSGSSVRETQYF
TGTGCCAGCAGTGGGTCTAGCGTGAGAGAGACCCAGTACTTC
>-|-|TRBJ2-3|TRBV6-2/TRBV6-3
CASSYSRVPDTQYF
TGTGCCAGCAGTTACTCCAGGGTCCCAGATACGCAGTATTTT
>-|TRBD2|TRBJ2-7|TRBV4-1
CASRNRLAGSYEQYF
TGCGCCAGCAGGAACAGACTAGCCGGCTCCTACGAGCAGTACTTC
>once|-|TRBJ1-1|TRBV5-1
CASSHINTEAFF
TGCGCCAGCAGCCACATCAACACTGAAGCTTTCTTT
>few|-|TRBJ2-3|TRBV6-4
CASSDGDLSTDTQYF
TGTGCCAGCAGTGACGGCGACTTAAGCACAGATACGCAGTATTTT
>-|-|TRBJ2-7|TRBV7-2
CASNLGAYEQYF
TGTGCCAGCAACCTAGGGGCCTACGAGCAGTACTTC
>-|-|TRBJ1-4|TRBV4-3
CASSQERYTNEKLFF
TGCGCCAGCAGCCAAGAAAGGTACACTAATGAAAAACTGTTTTTT
>few|-|TRBJ2-5|TRBV20-1
CSARDQVTQYF
TGCAGTGCTAGAGATCAGGTGACCCAGTACTTC
>many|-|TRBJ1-4|TRBV30
CACPSFGGEEKLFF
TGTGCCTGCCCCTCTTTTGGGGGCGAAGAAAAACTGTTTTTT
>-|TRBD2|TRBJ2-2|TRBV20-1
CSALKSGGDTGELFF
TGCAGTGCTCTTAAAAGCGGGGGGGATACCGGGGAGCTGTTTTTT
>-|TRBD2|TRBJ2-5|TRBV12-3/TRBV12-4
CASSFLIAGGNRATQYF
TGTGCCAGCAGTTTCCTCATAGCGGGAGGGAACCGCGCGACCCAGTACTTC
>-|TRBD1|TRBJ2-5|TRBV7-9
CASSLAGTGSGRETQYF
TGTGCCAGCAGCTTAGCGGGGACAGGCTCTGGTCGGGAGACCCAGTACTTC
>-|TRBD1|TRBJ2-7|TRBV4-2
CASSQTGDSSYEQYF
TGTGCCAGCAGCCAGACAGGGGACAGCTCCTACGAGCAGTACTTC